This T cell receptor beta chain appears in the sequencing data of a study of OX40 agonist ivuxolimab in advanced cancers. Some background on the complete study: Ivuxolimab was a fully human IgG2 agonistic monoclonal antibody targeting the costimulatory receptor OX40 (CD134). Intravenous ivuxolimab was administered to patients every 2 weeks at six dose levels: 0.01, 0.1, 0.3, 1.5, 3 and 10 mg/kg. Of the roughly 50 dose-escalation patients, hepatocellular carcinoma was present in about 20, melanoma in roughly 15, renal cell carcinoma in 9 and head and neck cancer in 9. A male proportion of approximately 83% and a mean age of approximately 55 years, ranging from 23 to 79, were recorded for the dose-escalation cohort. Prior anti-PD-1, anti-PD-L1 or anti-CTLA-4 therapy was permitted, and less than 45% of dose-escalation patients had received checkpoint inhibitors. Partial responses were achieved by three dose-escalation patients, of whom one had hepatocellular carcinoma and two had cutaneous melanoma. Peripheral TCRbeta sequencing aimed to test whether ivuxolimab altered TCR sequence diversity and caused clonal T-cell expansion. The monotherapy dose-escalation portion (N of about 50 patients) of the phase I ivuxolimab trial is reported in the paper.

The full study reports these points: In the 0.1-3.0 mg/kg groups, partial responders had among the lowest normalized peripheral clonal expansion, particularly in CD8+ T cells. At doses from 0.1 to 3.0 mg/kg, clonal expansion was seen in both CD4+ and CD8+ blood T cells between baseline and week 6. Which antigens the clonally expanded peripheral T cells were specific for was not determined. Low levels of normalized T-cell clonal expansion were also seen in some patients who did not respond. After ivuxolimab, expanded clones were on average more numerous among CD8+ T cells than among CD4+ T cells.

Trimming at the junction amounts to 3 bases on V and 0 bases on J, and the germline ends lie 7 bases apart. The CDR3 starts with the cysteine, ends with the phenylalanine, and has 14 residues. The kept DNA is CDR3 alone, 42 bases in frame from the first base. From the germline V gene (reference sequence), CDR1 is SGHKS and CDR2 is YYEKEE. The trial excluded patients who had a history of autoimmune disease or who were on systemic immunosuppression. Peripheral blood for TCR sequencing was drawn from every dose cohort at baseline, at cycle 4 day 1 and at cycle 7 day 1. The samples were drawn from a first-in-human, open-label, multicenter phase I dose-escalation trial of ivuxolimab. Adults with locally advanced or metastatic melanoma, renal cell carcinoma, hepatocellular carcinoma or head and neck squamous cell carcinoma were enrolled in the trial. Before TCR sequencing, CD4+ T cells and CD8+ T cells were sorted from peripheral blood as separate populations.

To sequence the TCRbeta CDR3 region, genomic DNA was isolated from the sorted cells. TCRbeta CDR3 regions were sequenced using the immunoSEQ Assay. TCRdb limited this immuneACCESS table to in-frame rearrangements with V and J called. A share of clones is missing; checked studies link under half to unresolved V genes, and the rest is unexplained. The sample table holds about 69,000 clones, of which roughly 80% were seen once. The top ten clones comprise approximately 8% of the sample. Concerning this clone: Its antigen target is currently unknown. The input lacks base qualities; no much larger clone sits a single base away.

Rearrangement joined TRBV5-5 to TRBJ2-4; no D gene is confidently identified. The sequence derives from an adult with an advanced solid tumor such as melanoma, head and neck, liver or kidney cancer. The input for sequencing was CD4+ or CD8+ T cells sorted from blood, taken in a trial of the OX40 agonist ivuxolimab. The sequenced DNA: TGTGCCAGCAGCTCGACTGTAGCCAAAAACATTCAGTACTTC. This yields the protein CASSSTVAKNIQYF.